The next 30 T cell receptor beta chains were all read from a single sample in a study of T-cell reconstitution after alpha-beta-depleted transplantation in children. Preparation of the TCRbeta library involved a method that used unique molecular identifiers. TCRdb used MiXCR to reprocess the PCR reads, holding one entry per CDR3 protein. The data hold 780,000 or so distinct CDR3 sequences, with 15% to 20% observed a single time. Sequencing used PBMCs, mostly from graft donor cells, obtained 360 days after TCRalphabeta/CD19-depleted stem cell transplant. All receptors derive from a male patient younger than 18 who had a stem cell transplant for acute lymphoblastic leukemia, so the T cells may come from the graft donor.

The sample holds one count of this clonotype. The CDR3 carries no conserved terminal phenylalanine or tryptophan, so it likely arises from a read error. The rearrangement uses TRBV10-3 and TRBJ2-7; the D is unclear. Germline V gives CDR1 ENHRY, CDR2 SYGVKD. The CDR3 covers 13 residues. Trimming pared 4 bases from V and 3 bases from J, leaving 10 bases between. The CDR3 here is CAISGPYVYEQYL. CDR3 DNA: TGTGCCATCAGTGGACCTTACGTCTACGAGCAGTACCTC.

This clonotype was found a few times. The chain carries TRBV7-2 and TRBJ2-3; 12 bases map to TRBD2. The CDR3 has 21 residues. J gave up 0 bases and V 2 bases, and 15 bases lay outside the gene matches. Looked up from germline, CDR1 is SGHTA and CDR2 is FQGNSA. The CDR3 DNA reads as TGTGCCAGCAGCTTACGGCTAATCCCTAGCGGGAGGGCTCAAAGCACAGATACGCAGTATTTT. This encodes CASSLRLIPSGRAQSTDTQYF.

The chain couples TRBV14 to TRBJ2-3; possibly TRBD2 for D (6 bases). V was pared by 4 bases and J by 4 bases, with 15 bases between. The CDR3 is 15 amino acids. From germline, CDR1 is SGHDN and CDR2 FVKESK. The CDR3 DNA reads TGTGCCAGCAGCCCTCTAGCGTTGGGCCCAGATACGCAGTATTTT. Protein: CASSPLALGPDTQYF. The entire variable domain, with the rest obtained from reference TRBV14 and TRBJ2-3, is as follows: EAGVTQFPSHSVIEKGQTVTLRCDPISGHDNLYWYRRVMGKEIKFLLHFVKESKQDESGMPNNRFLAERTGGTYSTLKVQPAELEDSGVYFCASSPLALGPDTQYFGPGTRLTVL.

A few counts support this clonotype. The chain uses TRBV29-1 and TRBJ2-7; D possibly corresponds to TRBD2 (6 bases). CDR1 SQVTM and CDR2 ANQGSEA come from the germline V gene. V lost 3 bases and J lost 5, with 17 bases in between. CDR3 length: 14 amino acids. CDR3 loop: CSVEGLLLGHEQYF. The DNA of the CDR3 is TGCAGCGTTGAGGGACTCCTCCTGGGCCACGAGCAGTACTTC.

V and J are TRBV7-9 and TRBJ2-2; a weak D match, TRBD1 (6 bases). CDR3 length: 15 residues. Trimming stripped 1 base from V and 4 bases from J, with 10 bases between. Germline-derived CDR1 and CDR2 are SEHNR and FQNEAQ (reference sequence). CDR3 bases: TGTGCCAGCAGCTTAGGACAGGTTCCCACCGGGGAGCTGTTTTTT. Protein sequence: CASSLGQVPTGELFF. Supplemented by reference TRBV7-9 and TRBJ2-2, the full variable domain reads DTGVSQNPRHKITKRGQNVTFRCDPISEHNRLYWYRQTLGQGPEFLTYFQNEAQLEKSRLLSDRFSAERPKGSFSTLEIQRTEQGDSAMYLCASSLGQVPTGELFFGEGSRLTVL.

In its sample, this clonotype was seen a few times. The gene calls are TRBV12-3 or TRBV12-4 and TRBJ2-1, with D possibly being TRBD1 or TRBD2 (5 bases each). The CDR3 is 15 residues long. V was cut by 3 bases and J by 0 bases, with 9 bases left in between. The CDR3 DNA follows: TGTGCCAGCAGTTTGATTGGGGGCTCCTACAATGAGCAGTTCTTC. This sequence encodes CASSLIGGSYNEQFF.

This clonotype was seen only a few times. This sequence joins TRBV4-1 and TRBJ2-7; D is possibly TRBD1 (5 bases). V gave up 5 bases and J gave up 3 bases, with 11 bases separating them. Per germline, CDR1 MGHRA and CDR2 YSYEKL. CDR3 length: 13 amino acids. In DNA, the CDR3 is TGCGCCAGCAGCTCTCAAGGGGTCTACGAGCAGTACTTC. Protein sequence: CASSSQGVYEQYF.

This clonotype came up a few times. In nucleotides, the CDR3 is TGCGCCAGCAGCAGGGCGGGTACCTACGAGCAGTACTTC. Its protein product is CASSRAGTYEQYF. The chain recombines TRBV5-1 with TRBJ2-7; tentatively, D is TRBD2 (5 bases). The V end lost 4 bases, the J end lost 2 bases, and 10 bases lay between the germline ends. The germline CDR1 and CDR2 sequences are SGHRS and YFSETQ. The CDR3 contains 13 residues.

The chain is built from TRBV7-9 and TRBJ2-7; 11 nucleotides match TRBD1. The CDR3 spans 17 residues. CDR1 and CDR2 from the germline V gene are SEHNR and FQNEAQ (reference sequence). Trimming at V came to 2 bases and at J to 4 bases, leaving 10 bases not matched to a gene. DNA of the CDR3: TGTGCCAGCAGCTTACAGACCGCTCGGGACAGGGGGTACGAGCAGTACTTC. Its protein is CASSLQTARDRGYEQYF.

V is TRBV16 and J is TRBJ2-4, with no clear D. CDR1 and CDR2 (germline): KGHSY, FQNENV. Trimming took off 1 base at V and 2 bases at J, with 9 bases between the two ends. This CDR3 region has 15 residues. Here the CDR3 DNA reads TGTGCCAGCAGCCAATTGAAAGATCCCAAAAACATTCAGTACTTC. Translating gives CASSQLKDPKNIQYF.

Only a few counts were recorded for this clonotype. This chain links TRBV7-6 with TRBJ2-1, with D perhaps TRBD1 or TRBD2 (5 bases each). Looked up from germline, CDR1 is SGHVS and CDR2 is FNYEAQ. This CDR3 region has 12 residues. Trimming shortened V by 4 bases and J by 6 bases, and 7 bases separated the two germline ends. CDR3 residues: CASSWDGNEQFF. The CDR3 DNA follows: TGTGCCAGCAGCTGGGACGGCAATGAGCAGTTCTTC. Full variable domain (remainder filled in from reference TRBV7-6 and TRBJ2-1): GAGVSQSPRYKVTKRGQDVALRCDPISGHVSLYWYRQALGQGPEFLTYFNYEAQQDKSGLPNDRFSAERPEGSISTLTIQRTEQRDSAMYRCASSWDGNEQFFGPGTRLTVL.

The V and J genes are TRBV5-1 and TRBJ1-6; maybe TRBD1 (6 bases). Germline V CDR1 and CDR2: SGHRS, YFSETQ. V dropped 1 base and J dropped 8 bases, with 13 bases sitting between them. CDR3 length: 15 amino acids. CDR3 bases: TGCGCCAGCAGCTTGAACAGGGCGGGAGATTCACCCCTCCACTTT. Translating it yields CASSLNRAGDSPLHF.

This clonotype was detected a few times. The chain is built from TRBV2 and TRBJ1-6; D is unresolved. Germline V gives CDR1 SNHLY, CDR2 FYNNEI. Trimming took 6 bases from V and 6 from J, leaving 15 bases between them. The CDR3 totals 15 residues. CDR3 loop: CASRTDRQVNSPLHF. Written as DNA, the CDR3 is TGTGCCAGCAGAACAGATCGGCAGGTTAATTCACCCCTCCACTTT.

This clonotype has only a few counts. The chain carries TRBV29-1 and TRBJ2-5, with 8 bases aligning to TRBD2. Trimming removed 4 bases from V and 2 bases from J; junction bases left unmatched: 0. CDR3 length equals 12 residues. Per the germline V gene, CDR1 is SQVTM and CDR2 is ANQGSEA. Written as DNA, the CDR3 is TGCAGCGTTGGACTAGCGCAAGAGACCCAGTACTTC. Translating it yields CSVGLAQETQYF.

V and J are TRBV24-1 and TRBJ2-6, with no clear D. This CDR3 has 18 residues. Trimming removed 1 base from V and 3 bases from J, with 15 bases in between. Germline CDR1 is KGHDR and CDR2 is SFDVKD. The CDR3: CATSDLPDVDDGANVLTF. In DNA, the CDR3 is TGTGCCACCAGTGATTTACCCGACGTTGATGATGGGGCCAACGTCCTGACTTTC.

This chain uses TRBV30 with TRBJ2-1, with D hard to call. Trimming stripped 2 bases from V and 6 bases from J, with 8 bases between. This CDR3 is 12 amino acids long. The germline gives CDR1 GTSNPN, CDR2 SVGIG (reference sequence). The CDR3 region has the DNA TGTGCCTGGAGTTTCGTTCCCAATGAGCAGTTCTTC. Protein product: CAWSFVPNEQFF.

The chain uses TRBV12-3 or TRBV12-4 and TRBJ2-2; 8 bases agree with TRBD2. The CDR3 totals 14 residues. Trimming took 4 bases from V and 4 from J; bases not matched to a gene: 2. The CDR3 DNA sequence: TGTGCCAGCAGTTATGCGGGGGGCACCGGGGAGCTGTTTTTT. Translated: CASSYAGGTGELFF.

The chain combines TRBV10-3 with TRBJ2-7, with D unresolved. The CDR3 covers 13 residues. The germline gives CDR1 ENHRY, CDR2 SYGVKD. V lost 6 bases, J lost 5 bases, and 14 bases lay in between. The CDR3 loop reads CAIRRQWADEQYF. Written as DNA, the CDR3 is TGTGCCATCAGGCGACAATGGGCCGACGAGCAGTACTTC.

The chain joins TRBV11-2 to TRBJ2-1, with 9 bases fitting TRBD2. The V gene end was trimmed by 3 bases and the J gene end by 14 bases; junction bases not matched to a gene: 8. The CDR3 sequence is 13 residues long. Germline values: CDR1 SGHAT, CDR2 FQNNGV. CDR3 DNA sequence: TGTGCCAGCAGCTTTGTAGCGGGAGAGGGGGAGTTCTTC. Translation: CASSFVAGEGEFF.

This clonotype was recorded at least ten times. The rearrangement links TRBV5-1 to TRBJ2-2, with D possibly matching TRBD2 (5 bases). The CDR3 has 17 amino acids. V was shortened by 3 bases and J by 1 base, with 16 bases between the two germline ends. Looked up from germline, CDR1 is SGHRS and CDR2 is YFSETQ. CDR3 region: CASSSAWGALNTGELFF. The DNA for the CDR3 is TGCGCCAGCAGCTCCGCGTGGGGAGCTCTGAACACCGGGGAGCTGTTTTTT.

V is TRBV5-1 and J is TRBJ2-7; a possible D gene is TRBD1 (5 bases). V lost 4 bases to trimming and J lost 2 bases, with 13 bases between them. The CDR3 has 14 amino acids. The germline gives CDR1 SGHRS, CDR2 YFSETQ. CDR3 DNA: TGCGCCAGCAGCCTCCGGGCAGGGCCCTACGAGCAGTACTTC. It translates to CASSLRAGPYEQYF. Drawing the rest from reference TRBV5-1 and TRBJ2-7, the complete variable domain is KAGVTQTPRYLIKTRGQQVTLSCSPISGHRSVSWYQQTPGQGLQFLFEYFSETQRNKGNFPGRFSGRQFSNSRSEMNVSTLELGDSALYLCASSLRAGPYEQYFGPGTRLTVT.

The chain carries TRBV5-6 and TRBJ1-4, with D tentatively TRBD1 (5 bases). From germline, CDR1 is SGHDT and CDR2 YYEEEE. This CDR3 is built from 13 residues. V lost 6 bases and J lost 8, with 14 bases in between. Written as DNA, the CDR3 is TGTGCCAGCATCAAGATGGGGCAGGAAAAACTGTTTTTT. Protein product: CASIKMGQEKLFF. The entire variable domain, with the rest obtained from reference TRBV5-6 and TRBJ1-4, is as follows: DAGVTQSPTHLIKTRGQQVTLRCSPKSGHDTVSWYQQALGQGPQFIFQYYEEEERQRGNFPDRFSGHQFPNYSSELNVNALLLGDSALYLCASIKMGQEKLFFGSGTQLSVL.

The rearrangement links TRBV11-2 to TRBJ2-3; D is undetermined. The CDR3 length is 15 residues. Trimming stripped 2 bases from V and 2 bases from J, with 11 bases between. Germline V gene sequence: CDR1 SGHAT, CDR2 FQNNGV. The CDR3 is CASSLPVTNTDTQYF. The CDR3 region has the DNA TGTGCCAGCAGCTTACCCGTTACGAACACAGATACGCAGTATTTT.

V gene TRBV7-9 combines with J gene TRBJ2-6; 7 bases match TRBD1. The length of the CDR3 is 17 residues. J lost 4 bases, V lost 4 bases, and 10 bases had no gene match. CDR1 is SEHNR, CDR2 FQNEAQ, per germline (reference sequence). The CDR3 coding sequence is TGTGCCAGCAGCTCGACAGGGAGAGGGTCGGGGGCCAACGTCCTGACTTTC. It codes for CASSSTGRGSGANVLTF.

This clonotype appeared a few times. This rearrangement joins TRBV5-1 to TRBJ1-5; no definite D call. V shed 0 bases and J shed 2 bases, with 9 bases lying between them. This CDR3 contains 15 residues. Looked up from germline, CDR1 is SGHRS and CDR2 is YFSETQ. CDR3 coding DNA: TGCGCCAGCAGCTTGGGTACGGTGGGCAATCAGCCCCAGCATTTT. Translating it yields CASSLGTVGNQPQHF.

The rearrangement uses TRBV7-2 and TRBJ2-7, with D perhaps being TRBD1 or TRBD2 (5 bases each). The CDR3 length is 15 residues. V lost 8 bases, J lost 0 bases, and 17 bases lay in between. CDR1 and CDR2 (germline): SGHTA, FQGNSA. The CDR3 is CASCPFGGGSYEQYF. The DNA of the CDR3 is TGTGCCAGCTGCCCTTTTGGTGGGGGCTCCTACGAGCAGTACTTC.

The J gene is TRBJ2-4, the V gene TRBV7-9, with D uncertain. The CDR3 loop spans 16 amino acids. Germline values: CDR1 SEHNR, CDR2 FQNEAQ (reference sequence). V was cut by 5 bases and J by 2 bases, with 16 bases left in between. CDR3 region: CASSRRGGVSKNIQYF. DNA for the CDR3: TGTGCCAGCAGCCGCCGAGGTGGGGTGTCCAAAAACATTCAGTACTTC. The full variable domain, in which reference TRBV7-9 and TRBJ2-4 provide the parts outside the CDR3, is DTGVSQNPRHKITKRGQNVTFRCDPISEHNRLYWYRQTLGQGPEFLTYFQNEAQLEKSRLLSDRFSAERPKGSFSTLEIQRTEQGDSAMYLCASSRRGGVSKNIQYFGAGTRLSVL.

This clonotype was found a few times. This chain links TRBV7-2 with TRBJ2-1; 8 bases fit TRBD2. Germline CDR1 is SGHTA and CDR2 is FQGNSA. This CDR3 spans 13 amino acids. V lost 4 bases, J lost 9 bases, and 5 bases stayed unmatched. CDR3 bases: TGTGCCAGCAGCTCGGGACTAGATGGTGAGCAGTTCTTC. It specifies CASSSGLDGEQFF. The full variable domain, its missing parts supplied by reference TRBV7-2 and TRBJ2-1, is GAGVSQSPSNKVTEKGKDVELRCDPISGHTALYWYRQSLGQGLEFLIYFQGNSAPDKSGLPSDRFSAERTGGSVSTLTIQRTQQEDSAVYLCASSSGLDGEQFFGPGTRLTVL.

V usage is TRBV6-2 or TRBV6-3 and J usage is TRBJ2-1; 7 nucleotides match TRBD2. This CDR3 has 16 amino acids. Trimming at V came to 0 bases and at J to 2 bases, leaving 4 bases not matched to a gene. Germline V gene lookup returns CDR1 MNHEY and CDR2 SVGEGT. Written as DNA, the CDR3 is TGTGCCAGCAGTTACTCAGGCGGGGGAACCTACAATGAGCAGTTCTTC. It yields the protein CASSYSGGGTYNEQFF.

This chain connects TRBV4-1 to TRBJ2-7; TRBD2 might be the D (5 bases). Trimming cost V 2 bases and J 5 bases, with 13 bases left between them. CDR3 length equals 14 residues. CDR1 is MGHRA, CDR2 YSYEKL, per germline. CDR3: CASSQLPLAHEQYF. The CDR3 DNA is TGCGCCAGCAGCCAATTACCCCTAGCCCACGAGCAGTACTTC.